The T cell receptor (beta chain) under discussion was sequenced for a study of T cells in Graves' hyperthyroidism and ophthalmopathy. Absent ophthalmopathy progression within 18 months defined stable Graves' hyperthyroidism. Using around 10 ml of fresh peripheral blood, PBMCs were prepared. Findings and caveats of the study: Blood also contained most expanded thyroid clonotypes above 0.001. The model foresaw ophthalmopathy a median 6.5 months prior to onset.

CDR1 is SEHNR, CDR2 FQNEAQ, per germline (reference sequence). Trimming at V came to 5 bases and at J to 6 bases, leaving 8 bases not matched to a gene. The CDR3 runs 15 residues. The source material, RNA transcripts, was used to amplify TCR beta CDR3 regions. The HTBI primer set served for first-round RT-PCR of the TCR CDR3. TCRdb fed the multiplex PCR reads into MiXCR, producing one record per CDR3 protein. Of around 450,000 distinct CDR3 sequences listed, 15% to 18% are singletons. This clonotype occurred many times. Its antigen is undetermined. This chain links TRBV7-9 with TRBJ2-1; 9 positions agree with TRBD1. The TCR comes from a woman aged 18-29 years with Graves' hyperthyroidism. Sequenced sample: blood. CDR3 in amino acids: CASSPPGTGSNEQFF. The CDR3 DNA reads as TGTGCCAGCAGCCCACCCGGGACAGGGTCCAATGAGCAGTTCTTC.